These 28 T cell receptor beta chains came from one sample sequenced in a study of cytomegalovirus exposure and HLA in healthy donors. The PCR ran on 60 Vbeta and 13 Jbeta primers. Data came from immunoSEQ multiplex PCR; TCRdb stores just in-frame clones and leaves some out. This sample has some 81,000 clones, with more than 65% found just once. Material for sequencing was PBMCs. The receptors were gathered from a woman in her thirties or forties in good health and CMV-seropositive.

The chain employs TRBV6-6 and TRBJ1-5; D gene unclear. From germline, CDR1 is MNHNY and CDR2 SVGAGI (reference sequence). The CDR3 has 13 amino acids. Between the trimmed V and J ends, which lost 2 bases and 5 bases, there was a span of 7 bases. The CDR3 coding sequence is TGTGCCAGCAGTTACGGAGGATATCAGCCCCAGCATTTT. It specifies CASSYGGYQPQHF.

The rearrangement joins TRBV19 to TRBJ1-1; D is unclear. The V end lost 7 bases, the J end lost 2 bases, and 5 bases lay between the germline ends. This CDR3 comprises 11 residues. Germline V gives CDR1 LNHDA, CDR2 SQIVND (reference sequence). The chain's CDR3 is CASTYNTEAFF. The CDR3 region has the DNA TGTGCCAGTACGTATAACACTGAAGCTTTCTTT.

The V call is TRBV18, the J call TRBJ1-5, with D uncertain. V was cut by 4 bases and J by 5 bases, with 18 bases left in between. This CDR3 has 16 amino acids. From germline, CDR1 is KGHSH and CDR2 LQKENI. The CDR3: CASSRTSGPGDQPQHF. In nucleotides, the CDR3 is TGTGCCAGCTCACGGACGTCAGGACCCGGGGATCAGCCCCAGCATTTT. Filled out from reference TRBV18 and TRBJ1-5, the complete variable domain reads NAGVMQNPRHLVRRRGQEARLRCSPMKGHSHVYWYRQLPEEGLKFMVYLQKENIIDESGMPKERFSAEFPKEGPSILRIQQVVRGDSAAYFCASSRTSGPGDQPQHFGDGTRLSIL.

The chain uses TRBV5-1 and TRBJ2-3; D is uncertain. Germline V gives CDR1 SGHRS, CDR2 YFSETQ. The CDR3 sequence is 16 residues long. The V and J ends lost 0 bases and 5 bases respectively, with 16 bases between them. CDR3 amino acids: CASSLVTQNYGDTQYF. The CDR3 DNA reads TGCGCCAGCAGCTTGGTTACCCAGAACTACGGAGATACGCAGTATTTT.

The CDR3: CASSRGSGMIYEQYF. CDR3 sequence (DNA): TGTGCCAGCAGCCGGGGTAGCGGGATGATCTACGAGCAGTACTTC. The V and J genes are TRBV7-8 and TRBJ2-7; 8 positions match TRBD2. Germline trimming cut 5 bases from V and 3 bases from J; bases unmatched to any gene: 9. This CDR3 has 15 residues. Germline V lookup: CDR1 SGHVS, CDR2 FQNEAQ.

This chain joins TRBV7-2 and TRBJ1-6; D is unclear. Trimming removed 5 bases from V and 6 bases from J, with 8 bases in between. Looked up from germline, CDR1 is SGHTA and CDR2 is FQGNSA. The CDR3 contains 13 residues. The CDR3 DNA follows: TGTGCCAGCAGCCCCGGGGTTAATTCACCCCTCCACTTT. This gives the protein CASSPGVNSPLHF.

In its sample, this clone was seen a few times. The chain couples TRBV10-2 to TRBJ1-1; the D is unclear. The ends were cut back, 3 bases at V and 0 bases at J, with 8 bases in the middle. Looked up from germline, CDR1 is WSHSY and CDR2 is SAAADI. This CDR3 is built from 14 residues. The chain's CDR3 is CASSDPGMNTEAFF. The CDR3 bases are TGCGCCAGCAGTGATCCAGGTATGAACACTGAAGCTTTCTTT.

The chain carries TRBV2 and TRBJ2-7; maybe TRBD1 (6 bases). The CDR3 is 15 amino acids. V gave up 6 bases and J gave up 6 bases, with 21 bases separating them. Germline V gives CDR1 SNHLY, CDR2 FYNNEI. The CDR3 sequence is CASSDRTEADSEQYF. The CDR3 DNA sequence: TGTGCCAGCAGCGATCGGACAGAAGCAGACTCCGAGCAGTACTTC.

The chain has TRBV28 and TRBJ1-4, with 9 bases matching TRBD1. With 10 bases clipped from V and 7 bases from J, the junction kept 10 bases outside the gene matches. Germline CDR1 is MDHEN and CDR2 is SYDVKM. The CDR3 sequence is 14 residues long. CDR3 coding DNA: TGTGCCACCATCAAGGGACAGGGCGGTGAAAAACTGTTTTTT. It specifies CATIKGQGGEKLFF.

The chain has TRBV15 and TRBJ1-4; weak D call: TRBD1 (6 bases). The CDR3 totals 15 residues. Germline V CDR1 and CDR2: LNHNV, YYDKDF (reference sequence). Trimming stripped 2 bases from V and 8 bases from J, with 15 bases between. As DNA, the CDR3 is TGTGCCACCAGCAGACCGGGACAAAGGAAGGAAAAACTGTTTTTT. This encodes CATSRPGQRKEKLFF.

The V and J genes are TRBV19 and TRBJ1-3; 12 bases map to TRBD1. The germline V gene encodes CDR1 LNHDA and CDR2 SQIVND (reference sequence). CDR3 length: 16 residues. The junction had 3 bases not matched to a gene; V was cut back by 3 bases and J by 3 bases. The CDR3: CASSMGQGARGNTIYF. The CDR3 DNA is TGTGCCAGTAGTATGGGACAGGGGGCTCGTGGAAACACCATATATTTT.

The chain links TRBV2 to TRBJ2-3, with 7 bases aligning to TRBD1. Trimming at V came to 6 bases and at J to 2 bases, leaving 11 bases not matched to a gene. CDR1 is SNHLY, CDR2 FYNNEI, per germline. The CDR3 extends over 16 amino acids. In DNA form, the CDR3 reads TGTGCCAGCAGACCGACCAGGACAGGTAACACAGATACGCAGTATTTT. The encoded protein is CASRPTRTGNTDTQYF.

This chain connects TRBV7-2 to TRBJ1-1; TRBD1 is a possible D gene (5 bases). Germline V gene data show CDR1 as SGHTA and CDR2 as FQGNSA. V lost 4 bases, J lost 4 bases, and 10 bases lay in between. This CDR3 is built from 13 residues. The CDR3 nucleotides are TGTGCCAGCAGCTCTCTCGGGGGCACTGAAGCTTTCTTT. Its translation: CASSSLGGTEAFF.

J is TRBJ2-7 and V is TRBV11-2, with TRBD1 matching 9 bases. V lost 5 bases and J lost 2; bases outside the gene matches: 4. CDR3 length equals 14 residues. Germline loops: CDR1 SGHAT, CDR2 FQNNGV. Here the CDR3 DNA reads TGTGCCAGCAGCCCAGGACAGGGGACCTACGAGCAGTACTTC. It codes for CASSPGQGTYEQYF.

The rearrangement links TRBV9 to TRBJ2-3, with 10 bases aligning to TRBD2. Germline V gene data show CDR1 as SGDLS and CDR2 as YYNGEE. V trimming: 3 bases; J trimming: 2 bases; junction bases outside the gene matches: 6. The CDR3 covers 16 residues. Here the CDR3 DNA reads TGTGCCAGCAGCGGTGGGACTAGCGTATACACAGATACGCAGTATTTT. Its protein is CASSGGTSVYTDTQYF. The variable domain in full, completed from reference TRBV9 and TRBJ2-3, reads DSGVTQTPKHLITATGQRVTLRCSPRSGDLSVYWYQQSLDQGLQFLIQYYNGEERAKGNILERFSAQQFPDLHSELNLSSLELGDSALYFCASSGGTSVYTDTQYFGPGTRLTVL.

The chain employs TRBV27 and TRBJ1-2; 7 bases agree with TRBD1. Germline values: CDR1 MNHEY, CDR2 SMNVEV (reference sequence). There are 13 residues in the CDR3. The J segment lost 2 bases and the V segment lost 7 bases, leaving 4 bases of the junction unmatched. The CDR3 reads CASTRTGNYGYTF. As DNA, the CDR3 is TGTGCCAGCACCCGGACAGGCAACTATGGCTACACCTTC.

V and J are TRBV5-1 and TRBJ2-3; possible D gene TRBD1, 5 bases. This CDR3 contains 13 residues. Per the germline V gene, CDR1 is SGHRS and CDR2 is YFSETQ. V lost 5 bases and J lost 4, with 11 bases in between. Written as DNA, the CDR3 is TGCGCCAGCAGTTTCGGACACTCAGATACGCAGTATTTT. This sequence encodes CASSFGHSDTQYF.

The chain is built from TRBV7-2 and TRBJ2-7, with 8 bases fitting TRBD1. The CDR3 length is 15 residues. Germline CDR1 and CDR2: SGHTA and FQGNSA. The junction had 9 bases not matched to a gene; V was cut back by 5 bases and J by 3 bases. This CDR3 is CASSGGQGLHYEQYF. The CDR3 bases are TGTGCCAGCAGCGGCGGACAGGGACTCCACTACGAGCAGTACTTC.

The rearrangement joins TRBV12-5 to TRBJ2-1, with 7 bases matching TRBD2. The CDR3 covers 16 residues. After removal of 1 base from V and 4 bases from J, the junction contained 7 bases not matched to a gene. CDR1 is LGHNT, CDR2 FRNRAP, per germline. This CDR3 is CASGLGGLRGYNEQFF. The CDR3 coding sequence is TGTGCTAGTGGTTTGGGGGGACTAAGGGGATACAATGAGCAGTTCTTC. Full variable domain (remainder filled in from reference TRBV12-5 and TRBJ2-1): DARVTQTPRHKVTEMGQEVTMRCQPILGHNTVFWYRQTMMQGLELLAYFRNRAPLDDSGMPKDRFSAEMPDATLATLKIQPSEPRDSAVYFCASGLGGLRGYNEQFFGPGTRLTVL.

The chain employs TRBV5-6 and TRBJ2-7, with D possibly TRBD1 on 7 matching bases. Trimming left V 3 bases short and J 2 bases short, with 12 bases between. This CDR3 region has 14 residues. Germline V gives CDR1 SGHDT, CDR2 YYEEEE. CDR3 protein: CASSSRGAAYEQYF. The CDR3, as DNA: TGTGCCAGCAGCTCCAGGGGGGCCGCCTACGAGCAGTACTTC.

The chain is built from TRBV7-9 and TRBJ2-2, with 8 nucleotides matching TRBD2. The CDR3 is made up of 15 amino acids. The V segment lost 1 base and the J segment 5 bases; nucleotides outside the gene matches: 3. The germline V gene encodes CDR1 SEHNR and CDR2 FQNEAQ (reference sequence). The CDR3 is CASSLVGLATGELFF. CDR3 nucleotides: TGTGCCAGCAGCTTAGTTGGACTAGCTACCGGGGAGCTGTTTTTT.

The chain employs TRBV28 and TRBJ1-5; D ambiguous. CDR3 length equals 16 residues. V lost 9 bases and J lost 4, with 22 bases in between. The V gene's germline CDR1 is MDHEN and CDR2 SYDVKM. The CDR3 reads CASIHWALGSNQPQHF. The DNA for the CDR3 is TGTGCCAGTATACATTGGGCGCTGGGTTCGAATCAGCCCCAGCATTTT.

V usage is TRBV7-9 and J usage is TRBJ2-1; TRBD2 aligns across 11 bases. V was pared by 1 base and J by 7 bases, with 3 bases of the junction left unmatched. Germline V gene sequence: CDR1 SEHNR, CDR2 FQNEAQ (reference sequence). This CDR3 spans 15 amino acids. The chain's CDR3 is CASSLVRLAGNEQFF. The DNA for the CDR3 is TGTGCCAGCAGCTTAGTGAGACTAGCGGGAAATGAGCAGTTCTTC.

J is TRBJ2-3 and V is TRBV4-3, with 12 bases identical to TRBD2. V lost 0 bases and J lost 4; bases outside the gene matches: 8. The germline CDR1 and CDR2 sequences are LGHNA and YSLEER. The CDR3 is 18 residues long. In nucleotides, the CDR3 is TGCGCCAGCAGCCAAGATTTAGTACTAGCGGGAGGTTCAGATACGCAGTATTTT. It yields the protein CASSQDLVLAGGSDTQYF.

The rearrangement uses TRBV5-4 and TRBJ1-1; TRBD1 might be the D (6 bases). CDR3 length equals 13 residues. Germline-derived CDR1 and CDR2 are SGHNT and YYREEE (reference sequence). Between the trimmed V and J ends, which lost 2 bases and 1 base, there was a span of 6 bases. The CDR3 loop reads CASSLGGNTEAFF. CDR3 coding DNA: TGTGCCAGCAGCTTAGGGGGGAACACTGAAGCTTTCTTT.

V is TRBV5-4 and J is TRBJ2-5; 13 bases align to TRBD2. The CDR3 covers 16 residues. Germline V CDR1 and CDR2: SGHNT, YYREEE (reference sequence). Germline trimming cut 4 bases from V and 5 bases from J; bases unmatched to any gene: 8. CDR3 DNA sequence: TGTGCCAGCAGCAGCGGACTAGCGGGAGATGGGGAGACCCAGTACTTC. This sequence encodes CASSSGLAGDGETQYF.

The rearrangement joins TRBV5-1 to TRBJ2-3, with D possibly matching TRBD2 (5 bases). V was trimmed by 4 bases and J by 0 bases, leaving 12 bases between them. In germline, CDR1 is SGHRS, CDR2 YFSETQ. CDR3 length: 15 residues. The CDR3 region is CASSPLRGSTDTQYF. CDR3 sequence (DNA): TGCGCCAGCAGCCCCCTCCGCGGGAGCACAGATACGCAGTATTTT.

The rearrangement uses TRBV7-6 and TRBJ2-5; 9 bases line up with TRBD2. The CDR3 is 17 amino acids. V lost 1 base, J lost 5 bases, and 11 bases stayed unmatched. CDR1 and CDR2 from the germline V gene are SGHVS and FNYEAQ. DNA of the CDR3: TGTGCCAGCAGCTTAGGAGTAGCGGGGGTGGCAGGGGAGACCCAGTACTTC. The encoded protein is CASSLGVAGVAGETQYF.